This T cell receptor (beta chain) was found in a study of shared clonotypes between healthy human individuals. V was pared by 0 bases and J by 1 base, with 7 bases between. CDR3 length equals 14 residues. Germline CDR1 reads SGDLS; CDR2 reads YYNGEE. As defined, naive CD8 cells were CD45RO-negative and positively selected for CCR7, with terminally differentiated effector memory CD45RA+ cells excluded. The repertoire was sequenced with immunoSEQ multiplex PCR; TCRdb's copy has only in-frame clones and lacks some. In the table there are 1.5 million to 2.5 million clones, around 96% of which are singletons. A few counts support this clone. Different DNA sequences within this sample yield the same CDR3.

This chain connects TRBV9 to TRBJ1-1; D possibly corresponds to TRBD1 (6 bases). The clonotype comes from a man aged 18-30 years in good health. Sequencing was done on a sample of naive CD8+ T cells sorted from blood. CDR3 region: CASSVGTANTEAFF. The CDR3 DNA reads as TGTGCCAGCAGCGTAGGGACAGCGAACACTGAAGCTTTCTTT.